Shown below are 15 T cell receptor beta chains from a single sample sequenced in a study of CD8+ T cells in alopecia areata. cDNA serving as the sequencing template came from extracted, reverse transcribed RNA. The table came from immunoSEQ multiplex PCR; TCRdb's copy has only in-frame clones and leaves some out. There are some 130,000 clones in the sample; about 49% occur only once, and approximately 19% lies in the top ten. This material consisted of CD8+ T cells sorted from blood, taken at week 0. The receptor set was obtained from a human donor with alopecia areata.

The chain has TRBV13 and TRBJ1-4, with D possibly matching TRBD1 (5 bases). The ends were cut back, 5 bases at V and 5 bases at J, with 12 bases in the middle. The V gene's germline CDR1 is PRHDT and CDR2 FYEKMQ (reference sequence). This CDR3 is 14 amino acids long. CDR3 nucleotides: TGTGCCAGCAGCGCCGGGACGGGAAATGAAAAACTGTTTTTT. It specifies CASSAGTGNEKLFF.

The chain is built from TRBV19 and TRBJ2-7; D is unclear. This CDR3 spans 14 amino acids. Germline V gene lookup returns CDR1 LNHDA and CDR2 SQIVND (reference sequence). The V end was cut by 2 bases, the J end by 3 bases, with 11 bases between. The CDR3 sequence: CASSIIGNLYEQYF. The CDR3 DNA is TGTGCCAGTAGTATAATCGGTAACCTCTACGAGCAGTACTTC. Complete variable domain (other parts from reference TRBV19 and TRBJ2-7): DGGITQSPKYLFRKEGQNVTLSCEQNLNHDAMYWYRQDPGQGLRLIYYSQIVNDFQKGDIAEGYSVSREKKESFPLTVTSAQKNPTAFYLCASSIIGNLYEQYFGPGTRLTVT.

The sample holds a few counts of this clone. The V gene is TRBV6-5, the J gene TRBJ2-4; weak D call: TRBD1 (6 bases). V lost 6 bases and J 8 bases, leaving 20 bases between the germline ends. This CDR3 contains 15 residues. Germline V lookup: CDR1 MNHEY, CDR2 SVGAGI. The CDR3 here is CASSTQGQLGDIQYF. CDR3 in DNA: TGTGCCAGCAGCACACAGGGTCAGCTGGGAGACATTCAGTACTTC.

The chain joins TRBV27 to TRBJ1-1; D not certain. Trimming took 5 bases from V and 3 from J, leaving 13 bases between them. The CDR3 covers 14 residues. The germline V gene encodes CDR1 MNHEY and CDR2 SMNVEV (reference sequence). The CDR3 region has the DNA TGTGCCAGCAGTCCACCTGGCCCGTACACTGAAGCTTTCTTT. Translating it yields CASSPPGPYTEAFF.

V and J are TRBV5-6 and TRBJ2-3, with 8 bases lining up with TRBD2. Germline V lookup: CDR1 SGHDT, CDR2 YYEEEE. This CDR3 comprises 14 residues. Unmatched junction bases numbered 5, after V lost 4 bases and J lost 4 bases. CDR3 coding DNA: TGTGCCAGCAGCACAGGACTAGCCCCAGATACGCAGTATTTT. This gives the protein CASSTGLAPDTQYF.

In this sample, this clone turned up a few times. The chain links TRBV18 to TRBJ1-1; D gene uncertain. V lost 0 bases and J lost 0, with 8 bases in between. CDR3 length equals 15 residues. In germline, CDR1 is KGHSH, CDR2 LQKENI. The CDR3 region has the DNA TGTGCCAGCTCACCACCGGTGGCCGTGAACACTGAAGCTTTCTTT. Translated, it gives CASSPPVAVNTEAFF.

As for this clone: One junction end does not reproduce the germline sequence, and a read error may be involved. The J gene is TRBJ1-2, the V gene TRBV29-1; no clear D gene. This CDR3 region has 9 residues. Germline values: CDR1 SQVTM, CDR2 ANQGSEA. The CDR3 protein is CSQTWVLNF. CDR3 sequence (DNA): TGCAGCCAAACTTGGGTTCTAAACTTC.

This clone was picked up a small number of times. Written as DNA, the CDR3 is TGCAGCGTTGAGGTGGACTACGAGCAGTACTTC. Amino acid sequence: CSVEVDYEQYF. The chain carries TRBV29-1 and TRBJ2-7; no reliable D call. Germline V gives CDR1 SQVTM, CDR2 ANQGSEA. Trimming left V 3 bases short and J 3 bases short, with 6 bases between. The CDR3 is 11 amino acids.

The rearrangement links TRBV4-2 to TRBJ2-7; possible D gene TRBD1, 6 bases. V gave up 1 base and J gave up 3 bases, with 16 bases separating them. Germline loops: CDR1 LGHNA, CDR2 YNFKEQ. This CDR3 contains 16 residues. The CDR3 DNA reads TGTGCCAGCAGCCAAGCTCTACAGGGTGAAAACTACGAGCAGTACTTC. This translates into CASSQALQGENYEQYF.

The CDR3 is CASSRGRDVNSYNEQFF. The CDR3 DNA follows: TGTGCCAGCAGCCGCGGCCGGGACGTAAACTCCTACAATGAGCAGTTCTTC. The chain links TRBV7-2 to TRBJ2-1, with D perhaps given as TRBD1 or TRBD2 (5 bases each). Germline V lookup: CDR1 SGHTA, CDR2 FQGNSA. This CDR3 region has 17 residues. V lost 5 bases to trimming and J lost 0 bases, with 17 bases between them.

The chain joins TRBV6-5 to TRBJ1-2, with D tentatively TRBD1 (6 bases). Trimming left V 7 bases short and J 4 bases short, with 19 bases between. CDR3 length: 15 residues. Germline V gene data show CDR1 as MNHEY and CDR2 as SVGAGI. CDR3 DNA: TGTGCCAGCAATGGAATCGAGGGGGGGTCCTATGGCTACACCTTC. It specifies CASNGIEGGSYGYTF.

The V and J genes are TRBV5-6 and TRBJ2-2; D possibly corresponds to TRBD1 (6 bases). Trimming pared 1 base from V and 1 base from J, leaving 11 bases between. CDR1 is SGHDT and CDR2 is YYEEEE in the germline V gene. The CDR3 sequence is 16 residues long. The CDR3 loop reads CASSLWTVRNTGELFF. The CDR3 DNA follows: TGTGCCAGCAGCTTGTGGACAGTCCGGAACACCGGGGAGCTGTTTTTT.

J is TRBJ2-7 and V is TRBV29-1, with D tentatively TRBD1 (6 bases). CDR3 length equals 13 residues. Trimming pared 7 bases from V and 5 bases from J, leaving 18 bases between. In germline, CDR1 is SQVTM, CDR2 ANQGSEA. CDR3: CSAQGFQSHEQYF. The DNA of the CDR3 is TGCAGCGCACAGGGTTTCCAATCCCACGAGCAGTACTTC.

The rearrangement uses TRBV27 and TRBJ2-1; TRBD1 agrees at 8 bases. This CDR3 is 14 amino acids long. V lost 6 bases to trimming and J lost 9 bases; unmatched junction nucleotides: 10. CDR1 and CDR2 from the germline V gene are MNHEY and SMNVEV (reference sequence). The CDR3 DNA follows: TGTGCCAGCAGCGGACAGGGTAGTAACGCTGAGCAGTTCTTC. Its protein product is CASSGQGSNAEQFF.

Only a few counts were recorded for this clone. The V and J genes are TRBV4-3 and TRBJ2-5, with 10 bases identical to TRBD2. J gave up 4 bases and V 0 bases, and 8 bases lay outside the gene matches. This CDR3 is 17 amino acids long. CDR1 is LGHNA, CDR2 YSLEER, per germline. CDR3: CASSQDLAGEVIETQYF. The CDR3 nucleotides read TGCGCCAGCAGCCAAGATCTAGCGGGGGAGGTTATAGAGACCCAGTACTTC.